These T cell receptor beta chains were read from a single sample in a study of circulating CD8 cells and anti-PD-1 response in melanoma. TCRdb reprocessed the reads via MiXCR and lists one record per CDR3 protein. The data contain 500 or so distinct CDR3 sequences, just over 8.5% of them singletons. Here the sequenced sample was CD8+ T cells from PBMCs, taken at baseline or after one month of anti-PD-1 therapy (not recorded which). These receptor sequences come from a human donor with melanoma. Each CDR3 is given with its conserved first and last residue. The D gene is left open where the match is weak. Some rows mark clone size as missing; the rest say once, few, many or name a class of expanded clone.

d_call: TRBD2; clone_size: large; v_call: TRBV5-4; cdr3_length: 15; j_call: TRBJ2-1; cdr3_aa: CASSFPSGGGNEQFF; cdr3_nt: TGTGCCAGCAGCTTTCCTAGCGGGGGCGGGAATGAGCAGTTCTTC
d_call: TRBD1; clone_size: medium-sized; v_call: TRBV7-8; cdr3_length: 18; j_call: TRBJ1-5; cdr3_aa: CASSTGTGSFQGNQPQHF; cdr3_nt: TGTGCCAGCAGTACCGGGACAGGGAGTTTTCAGGGCAATCAGCCCCAGCATTTT
d_call: -; clone_size: large; v_call: TRBV6-6; cdr3_length: 14; j_call: TRBJ2-5; cdr3_aa: CASSGGTVIETQYF; cdr3_nt: TGTGCCAGCAGTGGGGGGACAGTAATAGAGACCCAGTACTTC
d_call: -; clone_size: -; v_call: TRBV4-2; cdr3_length: 12; j_call: TRBJ2-7; cdr3_aa: CASSPLAYEQYF; cdr3_nt: TGTGCCAGCAGCCCACTAGCCTACGAGCAGTACTTC
d_call: TRBD1; clone_size: large; v_call: TRBV27; cdr3_length: 13; j_call: TRBJ1-4; cdr3_aa: CASSGQGAEKLFF; cdr3_nt: TGTGCCAGCAGTGGACAGGGGGCTGAAAAACTGTTTTTT
d_call: -; clone_size: large; v_call: TRBV25-1; cdr3_length: 15; j_call: TRBJ1-1; cdr3_aa: CASSDPFKSNTEAFF; cdr3_nt: TGTGCCAGCAGTGACCCGTTTAAATCGAACACTGAAGCTTTCTTT
d_call: -; clone_size: medium-sized; v_call: TRBV19; cdr3_length: 15; j_call: TRBJ2-2; cdr3_aa: CASSITVVETGELFF; cdr3_nt: TGTGCCAGTAGTATAACGGTCGTGGAAACCGGGGAGCTGTTTTTT
d_call: -; clone_size: -; v_call: TRBV19; cdr3_length: 14; j_call: TRBJ1-1; cdr3_aa: CASSMLSRGAEAFF; cdr3_nt: TGTGCCAGTAGTATGTTATCTCGGGGCGCTGAAGCTTTCTTT
d_call: TRBD1; clone_size: -; v_call: TRBV19; cdr3_length: 15; j_call: TRBJ1-1; cdr3_aa: CASSMDRGSGLRAFF; cdr3_nt: TGTGCCAGTAGTATGGACAGGGGATCCGGTTTACGAGCTTTCTTT
d_call: -; clone_size: medium-sized; v_call: TRBV7-3; cdr3_length: 15; j_call: TRBJ1-4; cdr3_aa: CASSLTQATNEKLFF; cdr3_nt: TGTGCCAGCAGCTTAACACAAGCAACTAATGAAAAACTGTTTTTT
d_call: -; clone_size: few; v_call: TRBV15; cdr3_length: 15; j_call: TRBJ2-1; cdr3_aa: CATSRDRSSYNELFF; cdr3_nt: TGTGCCACCAGCAGAGACAGAAGCTCCTACAATGAGCTGTTCTTC
d_call: -; clone_size: large; v_call: TRBV27; cdr3_length: 15; j_call: TRBJ2-6; cdr3_aa: CASSLTGSGANVLTF; cdr3_nt: TGTGCCAGCAGTTTAACCGGCTCTGGGGCCAACGTCCTGACTTTC
d_call: -; clone_size: medium-sized; v_call: TRBV27; cdr3_length: 14; j_call: TRBJ1-1; cdr3_aa: CASSSGAYGTEAFF; cdr3_nt: TGTGCCAGCAGTTCCGGGGCCTACGGCACTGAAGCTTTCTTT
d_call: -; clone_size: large; v_call: TRBV14; cdr3_length: 16; j_call: TRBJ1-4; cdr3_aa: CASSQGGNLINEKLFF; cdr3_nt: TGTGCCAGCAGCCAAGGAGGAAACCTCATTAATGAAAAACTGTTTTTT
d_call: -; clone_size: medium-sized; v_call: TRBV6-1; cdr3_length: 14; j_call: TRBJ2-1; cdr3_aa: CASSAEGPSFDLDF; cdr3_nt: TGTGCCAGCAGTGCCGAGGGGCCGTCCTTCGATCTGGACTTC